Listed below are T cell receptor beta chains from one sample, sequenced in a study of CD8+ T cells in alopecia areata. TCRdb's copy holds only in-frame clones and misses some; the assay was immunoSEQ multiplex PCR. The table lists roughly 280,000 clones, around 64% of them singletons. The source was CD4+ T cells sorted from blood, collected at approximately week 52, from a patient treated with tofacitinib. The source is a human donor with alopecia areata. The CDR3 runs from the conserved cysteine through the conserved F or W. The order of the fields is clone size, D gene, V gene, J gene, CDR3 length, CDR3 protein. D genes are given only for firm matches. Clone size is not always given. Where it is, it says once, few, many or a class for expanded clones.

few	-	TRBV2	TRBJ2-3	14	CASSEPGAEDTQYF
-	-	TRBV15	TRBJ1-2	14	CATSRDTGAYGYTF
-	-	TRBV7-9	TRBJ1-6	17	CASSSLGGRPSDSPLHF
-	TRBD1	TRBV29-1	TRBJ1-5	13	CATRTGVNQPQHF
-	-	TRBV4-2	TRBJ2-3	14	CASSQGRGADTQYF
-	TRBD1	TRBV25-1	TRBJ2-4	13	CASVVEGAAIQYF
-	TRBD1	TRBV18	TRBJ1-1	15	CASSPTQGMNTEAFF
-	-	TRBV4-3	TRBJ2-3	15	CASSQKGPSTDTQYF
-	-	TRBV30	TRBJ1-4	13	CAWTQWYGEKLFF
-	-	TRBV7-2	TRBJ2-7	13	CASSPTGPYEQYF
once	-	TRBV27	TRBJ1-2	14	CASSSDSSNYGYTF
-	-	TRBV29-1	TRBJ2-1	15	CSVDTTASSYNEQFF
-	-	TRBV2	TRBJ2-7	12	CASRGPNYEQYF
few	-	TRBV20-1	TRBJ1-4	11	CSAIQAEKLFF
-	-	TRBV27	TRBJ2-6	15	CASSLSGGGANVLTF
-	-	TRBV5-1	TRBJ1-2	13	CASSLQGNYGYTF
few	TRBD2	TRBV29-1	TRBJ2-1	16	CSVEGTSGPSYNEQFF
few	-	TRBV5-1	TRBJ2-5	15	CASSFGAGGGETQYF
few	-	TRBV7-9	TRBJ2-7	13	CASSLTSVGEQYF
-	-	TRBV7-9	TRBJ1-1	14	CASSYEELNTEAFF
-	TRBD2	TRBV15	TRBJ2-1	24	CATSRDLVFSGGLAGGSSYNEQFF
-	-	TRBV29-1	TRBJ2-4	11	CSVAAKNIQYF
-	-	TRBV2	TRBJ1-1	14	CASSEVRVIAEAFF
-	-	TRBV6-5	TRBJ2-3	14	CASSYSGTRDTQYF
-	TRBD1	TRBV11-2	TRBJ2-2	16	CASIPGTGGNTGELFF
-	-	TRBV7-9	TRBJ2-3	14	CASSSRASTDTQYF
-	TRBD1	TRBV2	TRBJ2-1	13	CASSGQIYNEQFF
-	-	TRBV25-1	TRBJ1-6	13	CASRYLEDSPLHF
-	-	TRBV5-6	TRBJ1-5	14	CASRQGPQGQPQHF
-	-	TRBV7-9	TRBJ2-7	14	CASSERNRRDEQYF
few	-	TRBV7-8	TRBJ2-3	16	CASKRVVPTDRDTQYF
few	-	TRBV5-6	TRBJ2-7	13	CASSFVKGGEQYF
-	-	TRBV27	TRBJ2-5	15	CASSLFGILGETQYF
few	TRBD2	TRBV4-1	TRBJ2-1	16	CASSQGRGGLHNEQFF
few	TRBD1	TRBV7-9	TRBJ1-2	14	CASEGDSANYGYTF
-	TRBD1	TRBV7-9	TRBJ1-2	14	CASSLVGDSIGYTF
-	-	TRBV28	TRBJ1-3	14	CASSSPGGEDTIYF
few	-	TRBV10-3	TRBJ2-3	13	CAISGEKPDTQYF